This T cell receptor (beta chain) was obtained from a study of blood T cell repertoires in COVID-19. Turning to the study itself: The cDNA or gDNA used as material had been derived from T cells, B-cell-depleted T cells, or PBMCs.

Remarks on this clone: Other DNA sequences from this sample encode an identical CDR3 as well.

In the source study's methods: How many nucleated cells were present was estimated from reference gene primer amplification. Sequencing was performed with immunoSEQ multiplex PCR; in TCRdb, only in-frame clones are kept and a portion is missing. The V and J calls and the clone size are those of that table, but D and trimming were determined from the DNA. The sample has 200,000 or so clones, 85% to 90% seen once. Participants spanned ages about 18 to 95 years and resided in some 22 US areas. V gave up 4 bases and J gave up 4 bases; unmatched junction bases: 2. CDR3 length: 15 residues. Germline V gene lookup returns CDR1 SEHNR and CDR2 FQNEAQ (reference sequence).

The genes are TRBV7-9 and TRBJ2-1; 12 bases line up with TRBD2. This receptor was identified in a woman under 30 in a cohort exposed to, infected with or recovered from COVID-19 (not recorded which). Sequenced sample: PBMCs or T cells enriched from blood (not recorded which). This CDR3 reads CASSSGTSGYNEQFF. Here the CDR3 DNA reads TGTGCCAGCAGCTCCGGGACTAGCGGGTACAATGAGCAGTTCTTC.